The 22 T cell receptor beta chains presented below share a single source sample, sequenced in a study of CD8+ T cells in alopecia areata. RNA was extracted and reverse transcribed into cDNA as the sequencing template. TCRdb's table, derived via immunoSEQ multiplex PCR, lists solely in-frame clones and lacks some. The sample has around 210,000 clones, roughly 56% seen once; the top ten hold 4.5% to 6%. Material: CD8+ T cells sorted from blood. These receptors were taken from a human donor in good health.

The chain recombines TRBV5-6 with TRBJ1-1; TRBD1 might be the D (5 bases). Trimming took 0 bases from V and 6 from J, leaving 12 bases between them. The germline V gene has CDR1 SGHDT and CDR2 YYEEEE. The CDR3 runs to 14 residues. The CDR3 spells CASSLAGQGPEAFF. CDR3 sequence (DNA): TGTGCCAGCAGCTTGGCTGGGCAGGGACCTGAAGCTTTCTTT.

This chain uses TRBV6-5 with TRBJ1-1; D is undetermined. V was cut by 1 base and J by 5 bases, with 5 bases left in between. Germline-derived CDR1 and CDR2 are MNHEY and SVGAGI. This CDR3 region has 12 residues. For the CDR3, the DNA is TGTGCCAGCAGTTACTGGGCGACTGAAGCTTTCTTT. As protein: CASSYWATEAFF.

The chain couples TRBV15 to TRBJ1-4; possible D gene TRBD1, 5 bases. Germline-derived CDR1 and CDR2 are LNHNV and YYDKDF (reference sequence). The length of the CDR3 is 16 residues. V lost 5 bases and J 0 bases, leaving 13 bases between the germline ends. For the CDR3, the DNA is TGTGCCACCAGCGGGGGGGTGGTCGCAACTAATGAAAAACTGTTTTTT. This translates into CATSGGVVATNEKLFF.

In DNA form, the CDR3 reads TGCGCCAGCAGCTTGGGCACCTTGGGCAGGGGGATCAATCAGCCCCAGCATTTT. Translated, it gives CASSLGTLGRGINQPQHF. The rearrangement joins TRBV5-1 to TRBJ1-5; 7 bases map to TRBD1. Germline CDR1 SGHRS, CDR2 YFSETQ. The CDR3 is 18 amino acids. J gave up 3 bases and V 0 bases, and 12 bases lay outside the gene matches.

V and J are TRBV6-1 and TRBJ1-5; D not certain. This CDR3 is 16 amino acids long. Between the trimmed V and J ends, which lost 4 bases and 0 bases, there was a span of 13 bases. Per germline, CDR1 MNHNS and CDR2 SASEGT. CDR3 protein: CASSVHGLYSNQPQHF. The CDR3, as DNA: TGTGCCAGCAGTGTTCATGGACTTTATAGCAATCAGCCCCAGCATTTT.

The V gene is TRBV29-1, the J gene TRBJ2-4; unclear D gene. Per germline, CDR1 SQVTM and CDR2 ANQGSEA. The CDR3 has 11 amino acids. Trimming left V 5 bases short and J 2 bases short, with 4 bases between. CDR3 region: CSVNSKNIQYF. In nucleotides, the CDR3 is TGCAGCGTTAACTCCAAAAACATTCAGTACTTC.

This rearrangement joins TRBV13 to TRBJ2-1; D uncertain. In germline, CDR1 is PRHDT, CDR2 FYEKMQ (reference sequence). V gave up 6 bases and J gave up 6 bases, with 9 bases separating them. This CDR3 has 12 residues. Written as DNA, the CDR3 is TGTGCCAGCAGTTCCCGCCGCAATGAGCAGTTCTTC. Protein sequence: CASSSRRNEQFF.

This chain uses TRBV4-1 with TRBJ2-2; maybe TRBD2 (5 bases). The CDR3 has 14 residues. Per germline, CDR1 MGHRA and CDR2 YSYEKL. With 2 bases removed from V and 5 bases from J, the gap between germline ends came to 9 bases. The CDR3 is CASSQSGWTGELFF. DNA of the CDR3: TGCGCCAGCAGCCAATCGGGGTGGACCGGGGAGCTGTTTTTT.

The rearrangement uses TRBV27 and TRBJ1-4; a weak D match, TRBD1 (6 bases). This CDR3 region has 15 residues. V lost 8 bases and J 6 bases, leaving 19 bases between the germline ends. The germline gives CDR1 MNHEY, CDR2 SMNVEV (reference sequence). For the CDR3, the DNA is TGTGCCAGCGGTAATTTCCGGGACAAGGATGAAAAACTGTTTTTT. Amino acids: CASGNFRDKDEKLFF.

The chain employs TRBV7-9 and TRBJ2-5; a weak D match, TRBD1 (5 bases). Germline CDR1 reads SEHNR; CDR2 reads FQNEAQ (reference sequence). The V and J ends lost 0 bases and 2 bases respectively, with 16 bases between them. CDR3 size: 17 residues. As DNA, the CDR3 is TGTGCCAGCAGCTTAGCAGAGACAGATGTTCTTCAAGAGACCCAGTACTTC. As protein: CASSLAETDVLQETQYF.

The chain uses TRBV9 and TRBJ1-5, with unresolved D. The CDR3 runs 15 residues. V was trimmed by 4 bases and J by 0 bases, leaving 11 bases between them. Germline V gene lookup returns CDR1 SGDLS and CDR2 YYNGEE. DNA of the CDR3: TGTGCCAGCAGCTCCGGACGGACTAGCAATCAGCCCCAGCATTTT. Amino acid sequence: CASSSGRTSNQPQHF.

This rearrangement joins TRBV6-4 to TRBJ2-3; D is possibly TRBD2 (5 bases). CDR1 MRHNA and CDR2 SNTAGT come from the germline V gene. V was shortened by 3 bases and J by 5 bases, with 12 bases between the two germline ends. The CDR3 loop spans 14 amino acids. CDR3 bases: TGTGCCAGCAGTGAGGACGGAGCGGAAGATACGCAGTATTTT. Its translation: CASSEDGAEDTQYF.

This clone has just a few counts. The gene calls are TRBV2 and TRBJ2-7; no clear D. Germline assignment: CDR1 SNHLY and CDR2 FYNNEI. V was trimmed by 8 bases and J by 2 bases, leaving 16 bases between them. The CDR3 has 14 amino acids. The CDR3 DNA follows: TGTGCCAGCGGCTTGGTGGCTGGCCCCTACGAGCAGTACTTC. Its translation: CASGLVAGPYEQYF. Looking up the rest from reference TRBV2 and TRBJ2-7 gives the full variable domain: EPEVTQTPSHQVTQMGQEVILRCVPISNHLYFYWYRQILGQKVEFLVSFYNNEISEKSEIFDDQFSVERPDGSNFTLKIRSTKLEDSAMYFCASGLVAGPYEQYFGPGTRLTVT.

The chain links TRBV2 to TRBJ2-3; D uncertain. CDR1 is SNHLY, CDR2 FYNNEI, per germline. V lost 6 bases and J 6 bases, leaving 13 bases between the germline ends. This CDR3 spans 13 amino acids. CDR3 sequence reads: CASRTPSWDTQYF. CDR3 DNA sequence: TGTGCCAGCAGGACCCCCTCGTGGGATACGCAGTATTTT.

The rearrangement links TRBV5-6 to TRBJ1-2, with 7 bases identical to TRBD1. The trim removed 4 bases at V and 8 bases at J, leaving 5 bases unmatched. CDR1 and CDR2 from the germline V gene are SGHDT and YYEEEE. This CDR3 region has 12 residues. The CDR3 DNA reads as TGTGCCAGCAGCGAGGGGGCTGGGGGCTACACCTTC. Translation: CASSEGAGGYTF.

The V call is TRBV7-9, the J call TRBJ2-3, with D maybe TRBD1 (7 bases). From germline, CDR1 is SEHNR and CDR2 FQNEAQ (reference sequence). CDR3 length equals 14 residues. Trimming left V 6 bases short and J 3 bases short, with 13 bases between. The CDR3 region is CASSPTGRTDTQYF. As DNA, the CDR3 is TGTGCCAGCAGTCCGACAGGGAGGACAGATACGCAGTATTTT.

The chain is built from TRBV25-1 and TRBJ1-5, with D possibly TRBD1 on 5 matching bases. This CDR3 contains 14 residues. Germline lookup yields CDR1 MGHDK and CDR2 SYGVNS. Trimming removed 3 bases at V and 1 base at J, with 7 bases between. CDR3 region: CASSDGGSNQPQHF. The CDR3 DNA follows: TGTGCCAGCAGTGACGGGGGAAGCAATCAGCCCCAGCATTTT.

The chain has TRBV29-1 and TRBJ2-1, with 15 nucleotides matching TRBD2. V trimming: 7 bases; J trimming: 6 bases; junction bases outside the gene matches: 7. Germline assignment: CDR1 SQVTM and CDR2 ANQGSEA. The CDR3 spans 15 residues. CDR3 bases: TGCAGCGCCTGGACTAGCGGGGGGGCCGGCAATGAGCAGTTCTTC. Amino acids: CSAWTSGGAGNEQFF.

This clone has only a few counts. The chain has TRBV9 and TRBJ1-1; D possibly corresponds to TRBD1 (6 bases). CDR1 and CDR2 from the germline V gene are SGDLS and YYNGEE. Trimming cost V 3 bases and J 1 base, with 16 bases left between them. CDR3 length: 16 residues. The CDR3 spells CASSAHREGRNTEAFF. CDR3 nucleotides: TGTGCCAGCAGCGCGCACAGGGAAGGGCGGAACACTGAAGCTTTCTTT.

The J gene is TRBJ2-5, the V gene TRBV5-6, with 8 bases aligning to TRBD1. The CDR3 is made up of 14 amino acids. The trim removed 4 bases at V and 1 base at J, leaving 3 bases unmatched. The germline V gene has CDR1 SGHDT and CDR2 YYEEEE. The CDR3 loop reads CASSRGQVQETQYF. Here the CDR3 DNA reads TGTGCCAGCAGCCGGGGACAGGTCCAAGAGACCCAGTACTTC.

This chain links TRBV30 with TRBJ1-1; D is possibly TRBD1 (5 bases). This CDR3 comprises 13 residues. CDR1 and CDR2 from the germline V gene are GTSNPN and SVGIG (reference sequence). V was shortened by 3 bases and J by 1 base, with 9 bases between the two germline ends. The CDR3 is CAWRETENTEAFF. The CDR3 DNA sequence: TGTGCCTGGAGGGAGACAGAGAACACTGAAGCTTTCTTT.

The CDR3 loop is CASSDSGGSEETQYF. The CDR3 nucleotides are TGTGCCAGCAGCGATAGCGGGGGTAGTGAAGAGACCCAGTACTTC. V usage is TRBV7-6 and J usage is TRBJ2-5, with TRBD2 identical over 9 bases. CDR1 and CDR2 (germline): SGHVS, FNYEAQ. With 5 bases clipped from V and 3 bases from J, the junction kept 7 bases outside the gene matches. The CDR3 loop spans 15 amino acids.